Listed below are T cell receptor beta chains from one sample, sequenced in a study of blood T cell repertoires in COVID-19. The table came from immunoSEQ multiplex PCR; TCRdb's copy has only in-frame clones and leaves some out. The sample has almost 250,000 clones, roughly 91% seen once; the top ten hold around 4%. The sequenced sample consisted of PBMCs or T cells enriched from blood (not recorded which). The receptors derive from a woman in her 30s who had recovered from COVID-19. Each CDR3 is given with its conserved first and last residue. D genes are given only for firm matches. Clone size is given for some rows only: seen once, a few or many times, or a class if the clone is expanded.

abundance	v_gene	d_gene	j_gene	CDR3nt	CDR3aa
-	TRBV28	-	TRBJ1-5	TGTGCCAGCGGTAGGCAGCGGTATAGCAATCAGCCCCAGCATTTT	CASGRQRYSNQPQHF
-	TRBV25-1	TRBD1	TRBJ1-5	TGTGCCAGCAGTGCGACAGGGGGAGGCGGTCAGCCCCAGCATTTT	CASSATGGGGQPQHF
-	TRBV7-9	-	TRBJ1-2	TGTGCCAGCAGTTTCTCCCGCGGCTCTAGGGGTGATGGCTACACCTTC	CASSFSRGSRGDGYTF
-	TRBV2	-	TRBJ2-3	TGTGCCAGCACTGGGCAGGTAGCGTTAGATACGCAGTATTTT	CASTGQVALDTQYF
-	TRBV7-2	-	TRBJ2-1	TGTGCCAGCAGCCCCCAGTGGACTGAAAATGAGCAGTTCTTC	CASSPQWTENEQFF
-	TRBV19	TRBD1	TRBJ1-5	TGTGCCGTGGACAGGGGAAGTCAGCCCCAGCATTTT	CAVDRGSQPQHF
-	TRBV18	-	TRBJ2-1	TGTGCCAGCTCACCAGCCCGGGAGAATGAGCAGTTCTTC	CASSPARENEQFF
-	TRBV29-1	-	TRBJ2-5	TGCAGCTTCGGGCCCTCGGGAGAGGAGACCCAGTACTTC	CSFGPSGEETQYF
once	TRBV19	-	TRBJ1-1	TGTGCCAGTAGTTTACAGGGTCTGAACACTGAAGCTTTCTTT	CASSLQGLNTEAFF
few	TRBV29-1	-	TRBJ1-1	TGCAGCGTTTTCCAACAGGTGAACACTGAAGCTTTCTTT	CSVFQQVNTEAFF
few	TRBV19	TRBD2	TRBJ2-3	TGTGCCAGTAGTACGGGACTAGCGGGATTTAGCACAGATACGCAGTATTTT	CASSTGLAGFSTDTQYF